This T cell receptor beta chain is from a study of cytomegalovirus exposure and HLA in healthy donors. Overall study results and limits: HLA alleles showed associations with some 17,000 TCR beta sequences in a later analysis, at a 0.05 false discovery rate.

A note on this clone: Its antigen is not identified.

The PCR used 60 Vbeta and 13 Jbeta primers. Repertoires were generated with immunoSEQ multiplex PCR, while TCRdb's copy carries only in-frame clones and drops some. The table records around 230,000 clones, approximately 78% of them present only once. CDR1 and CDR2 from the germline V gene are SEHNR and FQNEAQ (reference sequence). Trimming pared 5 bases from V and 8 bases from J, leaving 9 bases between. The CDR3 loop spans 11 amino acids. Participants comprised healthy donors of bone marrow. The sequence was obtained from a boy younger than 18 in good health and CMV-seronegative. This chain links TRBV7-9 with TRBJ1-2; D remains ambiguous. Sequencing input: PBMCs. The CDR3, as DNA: TGTGCCAGCAGCCCAGCGGAGGGCTACACCTTC. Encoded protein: CASSPAEGYTF.